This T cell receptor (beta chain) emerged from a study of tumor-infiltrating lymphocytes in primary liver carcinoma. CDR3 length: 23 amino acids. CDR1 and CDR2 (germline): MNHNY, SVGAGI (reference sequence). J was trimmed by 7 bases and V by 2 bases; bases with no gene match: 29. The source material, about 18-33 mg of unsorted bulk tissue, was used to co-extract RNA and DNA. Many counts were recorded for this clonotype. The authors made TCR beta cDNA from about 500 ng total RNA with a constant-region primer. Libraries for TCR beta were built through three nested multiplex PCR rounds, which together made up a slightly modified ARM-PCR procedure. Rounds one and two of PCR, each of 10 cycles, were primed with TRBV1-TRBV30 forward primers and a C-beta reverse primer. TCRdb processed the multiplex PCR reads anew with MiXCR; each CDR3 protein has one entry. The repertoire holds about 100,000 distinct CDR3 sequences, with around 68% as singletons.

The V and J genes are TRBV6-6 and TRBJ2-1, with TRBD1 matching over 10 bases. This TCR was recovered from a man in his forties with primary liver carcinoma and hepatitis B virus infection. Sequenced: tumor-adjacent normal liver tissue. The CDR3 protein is CASSYHGTGVPTRREGLKNEQFF. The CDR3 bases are TGTGCCAGCAGTTACCACGGGACAGGGGTTCCTACTAGACGGGAGGGACTAAAAAATGAGCAGTTCTTC.